Listed below are T cell receptor beta chains from one sample, sequenced in a study of OX40 agonist ivuxolimab in advanced cancers. Profiled with immunoSEQ multiplex PCR; TCRdb holds only in-frame clones, not every one. The sample carries fewer than 25,000 clones, more than 75% recorded once. The sequencing used CD4+ or CD8+ T cells sorted from blood, collected in a trial of the OX40 agonist ivuxolimab. These receptors were taken from an adult with an advanced solid tumor such as melanoma, head and neck, liver or kidney cancer. Each CDR3 is given with its conserved first and last residue. The D gene is left open where the match is weak. Clone size is shown for a subset of rows, as once, few, many or a class of expanded clone.

D gene	CDR3 length	V gene	J gene	clone size	CDR3 protein	CDR3 DNA
TRBD2	16	TRBV7-8	TRBJ2-1	.	CASSPFNAGVYNEQFF	TGTGCCAGCAGCCCCTTTAACGCGGGAGTGTACAATGAGCAGTTCTTC
.	10	TRBV30	TRBJ1-1	.	CASWTVEAFF	TGTGCCTCTTGGACGGTTGAAGCTTTCTTT
.	14	TRBV21-1	TRBJ2-5	.	CASSKGDSQETQYF	TGTGCCAGCAGCAAAGGAGATTCACAAGAGACCCAGTACTTC
.	14	TRBV6-6	TRBJ1-1	once	CASSWGVGGTEAFF	TGTGCCAGCAGTTGGGGAGTTGGTGGGACTGAAGCTTTCTTT
TRBD1	14	TRBV6-1	TRBJ1-1	.	CASGTTGPLTEAFF	TGTGCCAGCGGGACGACAGGGCCCCTCACTGAAGCTTTCTTT
.	13	TRBV2	TRBJ1-4	.	CASRRDPNEKLFF	TGTGCCAGCAGGCGTGACCCTAATGAAAAACTGTTTTTT
.	15	TRBV14	TRBJ2-1	few	CASSDRLSSYNEQFF	TGTGCCAGCAGCGACAGGTTGAGCTCCTACAATGAGCAGTTCTTC
.	13	TRBV2	TRBJ1-2	.	CASSEDGNYGYTF	TGTGCCAGCAGTGAGGACGGTAACTATGGCTACACCTTC
TRBD2	19	TRBV18	TRBJ2-7	.	CASSPNPPGLAGGRHEQYF	TGTGCCAGCTCACCTAATCCCCCGGGACTAGCGGGAGGGCGCCACGAGCAGTACTTC
.	14	TRBV5-6	TRBJ2-7	.	CASRLTGDYYEQYF	TGTGCCAGCAGACTGACAGGGGACTACTACGAGCAGTACTTC
.	15	TRBV5-4	TRBJ2-1	.	CASSLGVAGYNEQFF	TGTGCCAGCAGCTTGGGTGTGGCGGGTTACAATGAGCAGTTCTTC
TRBD2	15	TRBV6-5	TRBJ2-5	.	CASTPGLAGWETQYF	TGTGCCAGCACCCCGGGACTAGCGGGATGGGAGACCCAGTACTTC
.	14	TRBV27	TRBJ1-1	.	CASSLLGGNTEAFF	TGTGCCAGCAGTTTACTGGGGGGGAACACTGAAGCTTTCTTT
.	12	TRBV2	TRBJ2-7	medium-sized	CASRAAGSEQYF	TGTGCCAGCAGGGCCGCCGGGAGCGAGCAGTACTTC
.	13	TRBV29-1	TRBJ1-2	.	CSVGDRGSDGYTF	TGCAGCGTTGGGGACCGGGGCAGCGATGGCTACACCTTC
TRBD1	16	TRBV4-2	TRBJ1-2	.	CASSQDRGQGDYGYTF	TGTGCCAGCAGCCAAGATAGGGGACAGGGGGACTATGGCTACACCTTC
TRBD1	15	TRBV27	TRBJ1-1	.	CASSIQQGVNTEAFF	TGTGCCAGCAGTATCCAACAGGGGGTGAACACTGAAGCTTTCTTT
.	15	TRBV6-5	TRBJ2-2	.	CASRERGLDTGELFF	TGTGCCAGCAGAGAACGAGGGCTCGACACCGGGGAGCTGTTTTTT
.	11	TRBV6-6	TRBJ1-2	few	CASSYMGAHTF	TGTGCCAGCAGTTACATGGGGGCCCACACCTTC
.	14	TRBV28	TRBJ1-4	few	CASSLVRSNEKLFF	TGTGCCAGCAGTTTGGTACGATCTAATGAAAAACTGTTTTTT
.	11	TRBV29-1	TRBJ2-7	once	CSVRWGYEQYF	TGCAGCGTTCGGTGGGGCTACGAGCAGTACTTC
.	13	TRBV28	TRBJ1-5	.	CASSKERNQPQHF	TGTGCCAGCAGCAAGGAAAGGAATCAGCCCCAGCATTTT
.	15	TRBV7-9	TRBJ2-2	.	CASSLRQANTGELFF	TGTGCCAGCAGCTTAAGGCAAGCGAACACCGGGGAGCTGTTTTTT
TRBD2	11	TRBV28	TRBJ2-3	.	CASSSLSGSYF	TGTGCCAGCAGTTCCCTTAGCGGGTCATATTTT
.	11	TRBV20-1	TRBJ2-7	.	CSASLGYEQYF	TGCAGTGCAAGTCTAGGCTACGAGCAGTACTTC
.	14	TRBV23-1	TRBJ1-1	.	CASSHPGQNTEAFF	TGCGCCAGCAGTCACCCGGGACAGAACACTGAAGCTTTCTTT
.	12	TRBV7-3	TRBJ1-1	.	CASGGRNTEAFF	TGTGCCAGCGGGGGCCGCAACACTGAAGCTTTCTTT
TRBD1	17	TRBV18	TRBJ2-3	once	CASSPRGQGRNRDTQYF	TGTGCCAGCTCACCACGGGGACAGGGAAGAAATAGAGATACGCAGTATTTT
TRBD2	13	TRBV2	TRBJ2-5	.	CASKVGREETQYF	TGTGCCAGCAAGGTGGGGAGGGAAGAGACCCAGTACTTC
.	16	TRBV7-9	TRBJ1-3	.	CASSLALSASGNTIYF	TGTGCCAGCAGCTTAGCGTTGTCAGCCTCTGGAAACACCATATATTTT
TRBD1	14	TRBV28	TRBJ1-1	few	CASSLQGGRGEAFF	TGTGCCAGCAGTCTACAGGGGGGGAGGGGTGAAGCTTTCTTT
TRBD1	14	TRBV5-1	TRBJ1-1	few	CASAPQGANTEAFF	TGCGCCAGCGCACCCCAGGGGGCGAACACTGAAGCTTTCTTT
.	13	TRBV11-3	TRBJ2-2	once	CASSLDGTGELFF	TGTGCCAGCAGCTTAGACGGCACCGGGGAGCTGTTTTTT
TRBD2	17	TRBV7-2	TRBJ2-3	.	CASSLEASGGYTDTQYF	TGTGCCAGCAGCTTAGAGGCTAGCGGGGGCTACACAGATACGCAGTATTTT
TRBD1	15	TRBV14	TRBJ1-1	few	CASSQVVGTGGKAFF	TGTGCCAGCAGCCAAGTTGTCGGGACAGGGGGCAAAGCTTTCTTT
.	14	TRBV5-1	TRBJ2-5	.	CASSLIQDQETQYF	TGCGCCAGCAGCTTGATCCAAGACCAAGAGACCCAGTACTTC
.	13	TRBV10-3	TRBJ2-3	.	CAISGATTDTQYF	TGTGCCATCAGCGGGGCGACCACAGATACGCAGTATTTT
TRBD1	15	TRBV7-3	TRBJ2-1	.	CASSLRDRGRNEQFF	TGTGCCAGCAGCTTAAGGGACAGGGGGCGGAATGAGCAGTTCTTC
TRBD1	14	TRBV6-1	TRBJ2-7	.	CASRPSPDRVEQYF	TGTGCCAGCAGACCATCCCCGGACAGGGTCGAGCAGTACTTC
.	16	TRBV15	TRBJ2-7	.	CATSRRTTGIRYEQYF	TGTGCCACCAGCAGACGTACGACAGGAATACGTTACGAGCAGTACTTC
TRBD1	13	TRBV28	TRBJ2-3	.	CASSFGDRPAQYF	TGTGCCAGCAGTTTCGGGGACAGACCGGCGCAGTATTTT
TRBD1	14	TRBV9	TRBJ1-3	.	CASGSTGTGNTIYF	TGTGCCAGCGGCTCGACAGGGACTGGAAACACCATATATTTT
.	13	TRBV5-6	TRBJ2-5	few	CASRPGSRETQYF	TGTGCCAGCAGGCCGGGGTCAAGGGAGACCCAGTACTTC
TRBD1	14	TRBV15	TRBJ2-7	once	CATSIRTGSYEQYF	TGTGCCACCAGCATTCGGACAGGTTCCTACGAGCAGTACTTC
TRBD1	15	TRBV6-6	TRBJ2-1	.	CASSKDRGTYNEQFF	TGTGCCAGCAGTAAAGACAGGGGCACATACAATGAGCAGTTCTTC